Reported below is one T cell receptor beta chain. The antigen is unknown. Trimming took 6 bases from V and 6 from J, leaving 13 bases between them. CDR1 SGHVS and CDR2 FNYEAQ come from the germline V gene. This CDR3 has 13 amino acids. The data belong to a study of OX40 agonist ivuxolimab in advanced cancers. Across the whole study: Each patient was given ivuxolimab into a vein every 2 weeks, at 0.01 to 10 mg/kg. Eligibility admitted prior anti-PD-1, anti-PD-L1 or anti-CTLA-4 therapy; about 40% had some. Two cutaneous melanoma patients and one hepatocellular carcinoma patient, three in all, had partial responses.

General study findings and limits: At doses 0.1 to 3.0 mg/kg, CD4+ and CD8+ clones expanded.

Some clones are missing from TCRdb's copy, which holds only in-frame ones; the method was immunoSEQ multiplex PCR. This table holds about 52,000 clones, approximately 95% found once. This receptor was obtained from an adult with an advanced solid tumor such as melanoma, head and neck, liver or kidney cancer. The rearrangement links TRBV7-6 to TRBJ2-3, with D perhaps matching TRBD1 or TRBD2 (5 bases each). The sequences come from CD4+ or CD8+ T cells sorted from blood, collected in a trial of the OX40 agonist ivuxolimab. The CDR3 reads CASRPGAKDTQYF. The CDR3 bases are TGTGCCAGCAGACCCGGGGCGAAGGATACGCAGTATTTT.